A selection of T cell receptor beta chains follows, all from one sample in a study of shared clonotypes between healthy human individuals. Repertoires were generated with immunoSEQ multiplex PCR, while TCRdb's copy carries only in-frame clones and drops some. The sample shows about 560,000 clones, roughly 79% of them seen only once. The source material was PBMCs. Every receptor here comes from a woman aged 35 to 49 in good health. Some clones in this sample may be carry-over from other donors' samples. Both conserved end residues are part of each CDR3. Fields, in order: CDR3 DNA, CDR3 protein, clone size, D gene, V gene, J gene. D genes are given only for firm matches. Size is stated for part of the rows, as once, few or many counts, or as a class when the clone is expanded.

TGCGCCAGCAGCCAAGATGAACTAGCCAAAAACATTCAGTACTTC	CASSQDELAKNIQYF	NA	NA	TRBV4-1	TRBJ2-4
TGTGCTAGTGGTCAACAGGGGGCGAGAGTCTACGAGCAGTACTTC	CASGQQGARVYEQYF	NA	TRBD1	TRBV12-5	TRBJ2-7
TGTGCCTGGAGTCGGGGGGTTCTTTTCAATGAGCAGTTCTTC	CAWSRGVLFNEQFF	NA	TRBD2	TRBV30	TRBJ2-1
TGTGCCAGCAGCCAAGGAGGCAGCGGGGCGAACGAAGATACGCAGTATTTT	CASSQGGSGANEDTQYF	NA	TRBD2	TRBV4-2	TRBJ2-3
TGTGCCAGCAGCCTTTATAGCGGGGAATACAATGAGCAGTTCTTC	CASSLYSGEYNEQFF	few	TRBD2	TRBV6-1	TRBJ2-1
TGTGCCAGCAGTGAACAGGAAAATGAAAAACTGTTTTTT	CASSEQENEKLFF	NA	NA	TRBV2	TRBJ1-4
TGTGCCAGCAGCCCGCGATGGGATGGTGAGCAGTTCTTC	CASSPRWDGEQFF	NA	NA	TRBV7-8	TRBJ2-1
TGCGCCAGCAGTGGGTCAGTAGTTCGGGAGCAGTACTTC	CASSGSVVREQYF	NA	NA	TRBV10-1	TRBJ2-7
TGTGCCAGCAGCTTCGACTTCGGCGAAAAACTGTTTTTT	CASSFDFGEKLFF	NA	NA	TRBV7-9	TRBJ1-4
TGTGCCCTTAAGGGGCCGGAGAACACTGAAGCTTTCTTT	CALKGPENTEAFF	once	NA	TRBV6-1	TRBJ1-1
TGTGCCAGCAGCTCTATGGTTCTCAATGATCAGCCCCAGCATTTT	CASSSMVLNDQPQHF	NA	NA	TRBV7-8	TRBJ1-5
TGTGCCAGCAGCTTGCAACGGAATAACTATGGCTACACCTTC	CASSLQRNNYGYTF	NA	NA	TRBV5-5	TRBJ1-2
TGCGCCAGCAGCTTGTCAGGGAGGGGCACTGAAGCTTTCTTT	CASSLSGRGTEAFF	NA	NA	TRBV5-1	TRBJ1-1